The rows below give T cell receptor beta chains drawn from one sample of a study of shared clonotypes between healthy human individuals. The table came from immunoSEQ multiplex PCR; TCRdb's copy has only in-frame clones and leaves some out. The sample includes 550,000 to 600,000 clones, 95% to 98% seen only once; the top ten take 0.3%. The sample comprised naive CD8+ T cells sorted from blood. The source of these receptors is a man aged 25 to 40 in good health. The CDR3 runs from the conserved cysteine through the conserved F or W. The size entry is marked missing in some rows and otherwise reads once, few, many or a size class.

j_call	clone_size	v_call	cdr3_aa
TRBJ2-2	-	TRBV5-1	CASSLRQGGGELFF
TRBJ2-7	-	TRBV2	CASSERSGGVVLSSYEQYF
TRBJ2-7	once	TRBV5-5	CASSTGLAGGYEQYF
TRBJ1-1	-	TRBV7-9	CASSLPTGEGMNTEAFF
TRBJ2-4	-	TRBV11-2	CASSSSLVGLKNIQYF
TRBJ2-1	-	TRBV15	CATSRDLGSFYNEQFF
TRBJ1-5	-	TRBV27	CASRPTDENSNQPQHF
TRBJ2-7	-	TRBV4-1	CASSQDVNRPYEQYF
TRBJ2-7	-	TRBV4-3	CASSQDRPTAYEQYF
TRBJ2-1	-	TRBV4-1	CASSQDGLAYNEQFF
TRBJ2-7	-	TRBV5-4	CASSLSSPGDEQYF
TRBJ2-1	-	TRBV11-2	CASSSIAGPLNEQFF
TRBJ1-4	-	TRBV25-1	CASSRTDSFNEKLFF
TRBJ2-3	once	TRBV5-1	CASSLRAEAPTDTQYF
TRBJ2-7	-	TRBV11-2	CASSGGESYEQYF
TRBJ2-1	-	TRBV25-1	CASSEFGSSYNEQFF
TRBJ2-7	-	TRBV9	CASSLTGNPYEQYF
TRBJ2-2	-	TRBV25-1	CASRTAGKNTGELFF
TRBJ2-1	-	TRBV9	CASSARDVLRTEQFF
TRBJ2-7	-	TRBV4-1	CASSHGTGPSYEQYF
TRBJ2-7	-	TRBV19	CASSIAGGPYEQYF
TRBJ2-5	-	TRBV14	CASSPEEQTGAEETQYF
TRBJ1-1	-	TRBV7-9	CASSRGLGEAFF
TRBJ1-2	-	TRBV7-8	CASSLGGAKRDGYTF
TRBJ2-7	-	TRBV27	CASSPWGTSYEQYF
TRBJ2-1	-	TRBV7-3	CASSLSGLAGGEQFF
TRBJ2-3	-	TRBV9	CASSPGLAESTDTQYF
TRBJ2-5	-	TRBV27	CASSLLGGQETQYF
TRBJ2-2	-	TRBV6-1	CASSDTRSNTGELFF